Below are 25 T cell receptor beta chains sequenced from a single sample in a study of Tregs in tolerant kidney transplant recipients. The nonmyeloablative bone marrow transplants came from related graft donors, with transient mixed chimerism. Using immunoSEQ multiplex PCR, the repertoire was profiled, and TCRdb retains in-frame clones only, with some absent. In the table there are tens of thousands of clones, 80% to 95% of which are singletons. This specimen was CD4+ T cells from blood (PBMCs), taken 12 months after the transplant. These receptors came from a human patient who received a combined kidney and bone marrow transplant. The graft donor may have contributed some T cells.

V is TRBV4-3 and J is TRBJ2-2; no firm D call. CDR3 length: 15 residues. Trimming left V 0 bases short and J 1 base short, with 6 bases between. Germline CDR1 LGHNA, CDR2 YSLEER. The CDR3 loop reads CASSQEERNTGELFF. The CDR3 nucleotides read TGCGCCAGCAGCCAAGAGGAGCGGAACACCGGGGAGCTGTTTTTT.

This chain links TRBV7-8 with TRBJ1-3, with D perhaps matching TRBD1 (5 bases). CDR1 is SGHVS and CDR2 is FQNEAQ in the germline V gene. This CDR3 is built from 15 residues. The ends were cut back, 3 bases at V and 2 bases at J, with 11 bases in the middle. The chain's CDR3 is CASSFLQGTGNTIYF. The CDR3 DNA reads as TGTGCCAGCAGCTTCTTGCAGGGAACTGGAAACACCATATATTTT.

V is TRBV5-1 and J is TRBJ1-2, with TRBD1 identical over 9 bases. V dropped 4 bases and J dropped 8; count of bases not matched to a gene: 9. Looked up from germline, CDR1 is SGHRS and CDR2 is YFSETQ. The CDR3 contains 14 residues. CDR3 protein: CASSPRTGAPGYTF. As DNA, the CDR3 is TGCGCCAGCAGCCCCCGGACAGGGGCCCCCGGCTACACCTTC.

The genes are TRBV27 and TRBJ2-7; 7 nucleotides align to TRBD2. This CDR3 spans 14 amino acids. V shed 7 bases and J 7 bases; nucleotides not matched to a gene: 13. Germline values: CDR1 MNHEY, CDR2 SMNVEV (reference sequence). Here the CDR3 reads CASIPLGGLREQYF. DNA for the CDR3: TGTGCCAGCATCCCCTTGGGGGGGTTACGGGAGCAGTACTTC.

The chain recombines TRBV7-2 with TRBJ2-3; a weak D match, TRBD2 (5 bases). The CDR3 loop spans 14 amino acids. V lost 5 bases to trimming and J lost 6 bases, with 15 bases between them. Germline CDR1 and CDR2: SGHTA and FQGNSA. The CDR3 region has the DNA TGTGCCAGCAGCCTGACTGGAGGCGTGGATACGCAGTATTTT. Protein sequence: CASSLTGGVDTQYF. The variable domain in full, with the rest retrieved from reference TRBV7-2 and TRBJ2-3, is GAGVSQSPSNKVTEKGKDVELRCDPISGHTALYWYRQSLGQGLEFLIYFQGNSAPDKSGLPSDRFSAERTGGSVSTLTIQRTQQEDSAVYLCASSLTGGVDTQYFGPGTRLTVL.

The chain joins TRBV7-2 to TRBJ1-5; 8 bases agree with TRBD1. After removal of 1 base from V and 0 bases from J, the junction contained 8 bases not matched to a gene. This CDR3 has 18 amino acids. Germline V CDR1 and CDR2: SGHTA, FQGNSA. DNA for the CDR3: TGTGCCAGCAGCTTAGTCGGGACAGGTTTTTATAGCAATCAGCCCCAGCATTTT. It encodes CASSLVGTGFYSNQPQHF. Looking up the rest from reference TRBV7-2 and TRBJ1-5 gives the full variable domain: GAGVSQSPSNKVTEKGKDVELRCDPISGHTALYWYRQSLGQGLEFLIYFQGNSAPDKSGLPSDRFSAERTGGSVSTLTIQRTQQEDSAVYLCASSLVGTGFYSNQPQHFGDGTRLSIL.

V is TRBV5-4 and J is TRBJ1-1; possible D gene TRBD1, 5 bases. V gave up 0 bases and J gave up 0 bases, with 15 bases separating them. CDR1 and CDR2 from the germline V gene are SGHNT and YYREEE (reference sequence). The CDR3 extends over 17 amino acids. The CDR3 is CASSLGGVGFMNTEAFF. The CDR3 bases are TGTGCCAGCAGCTTGGGGGGGGTCGGCTTCATGAACACTGAAGCTTTCTTT.

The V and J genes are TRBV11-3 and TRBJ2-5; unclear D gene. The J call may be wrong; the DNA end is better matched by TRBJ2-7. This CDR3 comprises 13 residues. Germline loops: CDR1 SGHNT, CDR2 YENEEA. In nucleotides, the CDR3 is TGTGCCAGCAGCTTAGGCCACTCCTACGAGCAGTACTTC. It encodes CASSLGHSYEQYF.

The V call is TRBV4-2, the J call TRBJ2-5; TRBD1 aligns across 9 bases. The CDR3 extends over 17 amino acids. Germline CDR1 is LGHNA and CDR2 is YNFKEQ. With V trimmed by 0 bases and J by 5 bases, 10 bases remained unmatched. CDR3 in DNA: TGTGCCAGCAGCCAAGATATGAGAACAGGGGGCGCGGAGACCCAGTACTTC. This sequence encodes CASSQDMRTGGAETQYF.

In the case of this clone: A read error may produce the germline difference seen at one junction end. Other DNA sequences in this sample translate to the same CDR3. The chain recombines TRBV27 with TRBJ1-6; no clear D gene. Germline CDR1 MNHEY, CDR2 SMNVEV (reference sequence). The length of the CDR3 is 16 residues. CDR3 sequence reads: CASSLLVSSYNSPLHF. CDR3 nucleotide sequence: TGTGCCAGCAGTTTATTAGTAAGCTCCTATAATTCCCCCCTCCACTTT.

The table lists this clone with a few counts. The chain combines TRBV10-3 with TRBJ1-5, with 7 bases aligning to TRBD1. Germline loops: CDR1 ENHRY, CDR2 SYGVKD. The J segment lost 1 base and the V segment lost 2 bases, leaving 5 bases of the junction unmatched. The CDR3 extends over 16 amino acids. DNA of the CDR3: TGTGCCATCAGTGAGACAGGGGCGGTAAGCAATCAGCCCCAGCATTTT. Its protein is CAISETGAVSNQPQHF.

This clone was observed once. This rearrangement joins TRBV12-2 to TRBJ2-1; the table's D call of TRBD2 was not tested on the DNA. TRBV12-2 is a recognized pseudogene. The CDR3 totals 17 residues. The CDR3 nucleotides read TGTGCAAGTCGCTTAGTCGTTAGCGGGAGGGGAGACAATGAGCAGTTCTTC. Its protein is CASRLVVSGRGDNEQFF.

The CDR3 region is CATKFQGNEQFF. The DNA of the CDR3 is TGTGCCACCAAGTTTCAGGGGAATGAGCAGTTCTTC. The V and J genes are TRBV19 and TRBJ2-1; weak D call: TRBD1 (6 bases). Germline V CDR1 and CDR2: LNHDA, SQIVND (reference sequence). The CDR3 spans 12 residues. V dropped 10 bases and J dropped 7 bases, with 14 bases sitting between them.

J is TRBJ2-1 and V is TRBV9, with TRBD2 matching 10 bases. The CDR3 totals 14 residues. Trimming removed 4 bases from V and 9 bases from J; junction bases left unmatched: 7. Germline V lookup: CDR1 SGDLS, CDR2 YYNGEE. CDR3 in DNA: TGTGCCAGCAGCTTCAGCGGGGGGGCCGCTGAGCAGTTCTTC. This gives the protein CASSFSGGAAEQFF.

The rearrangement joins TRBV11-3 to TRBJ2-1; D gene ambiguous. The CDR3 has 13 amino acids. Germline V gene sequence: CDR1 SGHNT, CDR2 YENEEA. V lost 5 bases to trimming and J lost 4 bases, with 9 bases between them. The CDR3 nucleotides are TGTGCCAGCAGCCCCGATAGTTACAATGAGCAGTTCTTC. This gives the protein CASSPDSYNEQFF.

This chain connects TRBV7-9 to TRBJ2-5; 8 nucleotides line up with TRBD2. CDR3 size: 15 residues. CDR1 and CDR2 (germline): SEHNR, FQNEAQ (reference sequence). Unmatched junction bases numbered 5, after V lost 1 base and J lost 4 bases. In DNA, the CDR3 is TGTGCCAGCAGCTTAGGGACTAGCCCTGGAGAGACCCAGTACTTC. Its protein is CASSLGTSPGETQYF.

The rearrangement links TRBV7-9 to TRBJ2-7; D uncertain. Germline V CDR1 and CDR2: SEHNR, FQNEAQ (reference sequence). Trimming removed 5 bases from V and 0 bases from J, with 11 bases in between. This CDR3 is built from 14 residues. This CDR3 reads CASSPPMSSYEQYF. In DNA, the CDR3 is TGTGCCAGCAGCCCTCCGATGAGCTCCTACGAGCAGTACTTC.

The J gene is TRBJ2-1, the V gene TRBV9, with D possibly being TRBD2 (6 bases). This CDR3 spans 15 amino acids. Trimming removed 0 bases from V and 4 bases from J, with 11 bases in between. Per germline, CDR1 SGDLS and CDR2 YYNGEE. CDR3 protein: CASSVGGLPYNEQFF. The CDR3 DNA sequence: TGTGCCAGCAGCGTAGGTGGACTACCATACAATGAGCAGTTCTTC.

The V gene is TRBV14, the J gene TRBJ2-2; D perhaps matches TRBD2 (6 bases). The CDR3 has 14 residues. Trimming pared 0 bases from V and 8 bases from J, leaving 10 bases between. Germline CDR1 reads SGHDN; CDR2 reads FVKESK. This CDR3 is CASSQDLATGELFF. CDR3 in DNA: TGTGCCAGCAGCCAAGATCTAGCGACAGGGGAGCTGTTTTTT.

CDR3 in amino acids: CASSLALGNTEAFF. DNA for the CDR3: TGTGCCAGCAGCTTAGCGCTAGGGAACACTGAAGCTTTCTTT. The chain joins TRBV7-9 to TRBJ1-1; D gene unclear. The CDR3 has 14 amino acids. The germline gives CDR1 SEHNR, CDR2 FQNEAQ (reference sequence). The V end was cut by 0 bases, the J end by 1 base, with 6 bases between.

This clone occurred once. This CDR3 reads CASSDPRPGQGLSYEQYF. CDR3 coding DNA: TGTGCCAGCAGTGACCCTAGACCGGGACAGGGCCTCTCCTACGAGCAGTACTTC. This rearrangement joins TRBV6-4 to TRBJ2-7, with 9 bases that match TRBD1. After removal of 2 bases from V and 0 bases from J, the junction contained 11 bases not matched to a gene. Germline CDR1 and CDR2: MRHNA and SNTAGT. This CDR3 comprises 18 residues.

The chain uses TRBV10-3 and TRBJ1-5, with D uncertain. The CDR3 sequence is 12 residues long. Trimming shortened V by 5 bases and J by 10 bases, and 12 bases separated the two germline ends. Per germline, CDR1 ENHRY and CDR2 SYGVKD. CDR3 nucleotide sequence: TGTGCCATCAGTTTGTTTCCTAGACCCCAGCATTTT. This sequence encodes CAISLFPRPQHF.

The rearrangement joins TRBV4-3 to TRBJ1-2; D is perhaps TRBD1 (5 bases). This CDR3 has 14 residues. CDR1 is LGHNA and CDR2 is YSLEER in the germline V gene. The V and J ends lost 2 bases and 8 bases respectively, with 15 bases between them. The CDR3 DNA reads TGCGCCAGCAGCCAACAGGGCGCCAGATCCGGCTACACCTTC. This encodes CASSQQGARSGYTF.

The DNA of the CDR3 is TGCGCCAGCAGGACCCTACCTCGGAGCTCCTACAATGAGCAGTTCTTC. Translating it yields CASRTLPRSSYNEQFF. The chain joins TRBV5-1 to TRBJ2-1, with no clear D. The CDR3 is 16 amino acids. Trimming took off 5 bases at V and 0 bases at J, with 15 bases between the two ends. From germline, CDR1 is SGHRS and CDR2 YFSETQ.

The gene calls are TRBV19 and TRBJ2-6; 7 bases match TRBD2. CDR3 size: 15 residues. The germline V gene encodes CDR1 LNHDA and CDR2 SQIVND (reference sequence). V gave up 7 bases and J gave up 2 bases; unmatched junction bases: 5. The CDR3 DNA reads TGTGCCAGTATGGGGGGAGGGGCTGGGGCCAACGTCCTGACTTTC. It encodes CASMGGGAGANVLTF.